The 10 T cell receptor beta chains reported below all come from one sample, sequenced in a study of cytomegalovirus exposure and HLA in healthy donors. The primer mix had 60 Vbeta and 13 Jbeta primers. Sequencing used immunoSEQ multiplex PCR; TCRdb keeps in-frame clones, though not all of them. Among under 85,000 clones listed, 78% were seen once. Sample: PBMCs. The source is a middle-aged man in good health and CMV-seronegative.

The chain combines TRBV7-2 with TRBJ1-6; 8 nucleotides agree with TRBD1. J lost 7 bases, V lost 4 bases, and 9 bases had no gene match. This CDR3 spans 16 amino acids. Germline V gene data show CDR1 as SGHTA and CDR2 as FQGNSA. The CDR3 bases are TGTGCCAGCAGCTCGCGTCCGACAGGGGCCAATTCACCCCTCCACTTT. Translated, it gives CASSSRPTGANSPLHF.

This chain links TRBV18 with TRBJ1-2; tentative D call: TRBD1 (5 bases). Per the germline V gene, CDR1 is KGHSH and CDR2 is LQKENI. The V and J ends lost 4 bases and 7 bases respectively, with 22 bases between them. The CDR3 consists of 16 residues. This CDR3 reads CASSLVEGLYGAGYTF. DNA of the CDR3: TGTGCCAGCTCACTAGTAGAGGGACTTTATGGGGCTGGCTACACCTTC.

This chain uses TRBV2 with TRBJ2-5; D gene uncertain. The V end was cut by 2 bases, the J end by 3 bases, with 10 bases between. The CDR3 runs 14 residues. The V gene's germline CDR1 is SNHLY and CDR2 FYNNEI. CDR3 in DNA: TGTGCCAGCAGTGAACGGTCAAATAAAGAGACCCAGTACTTC. This codes for CASSERSNKETQYF.

The gene calls are TRBV4-2 and TRBJ1-1; a possible D gene is TRBD1 (6 bases). CDR1 and CDR2 (germline): LGHNA, YNFKEQ. V lost 3 bases to trimming and J lost 1 base, with 15 bases between them. The CDR3 has 16 residues. CDR3 sequence: CASSQDTGRWNTEAFF. The CDR3 DNA reads as TGTGCCAGCAGCCAGGATACAGGGAGATGGAACACTGAAGCTTTCTTT.

The chain joins TRBV6-1 to TRBJ1-5; tentatively, D is TRBD1 (5 bases). Germline CDR1 and CDR2: MNHNS and SASEGT. The CDR3 length is 14 residues. V gave up 4 bases and J gave up 5 bases, with 12 bases separating them. In nucleotides, the CDR3 is TGTGCCAGCAGTGTTGACAGATTAGATCAGCCCCAGCATTTT. Its protein is CASSVDRLDQPQHF.

Note on this clone: The junction and the germline gene differ at one end; a read error may be behind it. The chain couples TRBV28 to TRBJ2-4, with 12 bases fitting TRBD2. CDR1 and CDR2 (germline): MDHEN, SYDVKM. There are 17 residues in the CDR3. The CDR3 nucleotides are TGTGCCAGCAGGCCCAGGACTAGCGGGATCGCCGAAAACAGTCAGTACTTC. Encoded protein: CASRPRTSGIAENSQYF.

V usage is TRBV6-1 and J usage is TRBJ2-1, with no clear D. Germline V lookup: CDR1 MNHNS, CDR2 SASEGT. Trimming took off 4 bases at V and 9 bases at J, with 10 bases between the two ends. The CDR3 covers 12 residues. Here the CDR3 reads CASSAPVAEQFF. Written as DNA, the CDR3 is TGTGCCAGCAGTGCCCCCGTAGCTGAGCAGTTCTTC.

The rearrangement uses TRBV11-2 and TRBJ2-7; a possible D gene is TRBD1 (6 bases). The CDR3 extends over 14 amino acids. The V end lost 4 bases, the J end lost 4 bases, and 14 bases lay between the germline ends. Per the germline V gene, CDR1 is SGHAT and CDR2 is FQNNGV. The CDR3 nucleotides are TGTGCCAGCAGCTCACAGGGTACGGGGTACGAGCAGTACTTC. Its protein product is CASSSQGTGYEQYF.

This clone was counted a few times. The CDR3: CASGTGDSPLHF. CDR3 nucleotides: TGTGCCAGCGGGACAGGGGATTCACCCCTCCACTTT. This rearrangement joins TRBV28 to TRBJ1-6; 10 bases agree with TRBD1. J was trimmed by 8 bases and V by 8 bases; bases with no gene match: 0. This CDR3 has 12 residues. Germline V gene sequence: CDR1 MDHEN, CDR2 SYDVKM.

DNA of the CDR3: TGTGCCAGCAGTTCCTCCGGGACAGGGGGCCACGAGCAGTACTTC. It translates to CASSSSGTGGHEQYF. The chain recombines TRBV28 with TRBJ2-5; 12 positions match TRBD1. Judging by the DNA end, TRBJ2-7 fits better; the J call may be wrong. Germline assignment: CDR1 MDHEN and CDR2 SYDVKM. The CDR3 covers 15 residues.